This entry lists 14 T cell receptor beta chains sequenced from one sample in a study of T cell clones after liver transplantation. TCRdb keeps only in-frame clones here, not all; method: immunoSEQ multiplex PCR. The data show around 20,000 clones, roughly 88% seen once. This material consisted of CD8+ T cells from blood, taken before liver transplant. The receptors originated from a human donor who received a liver transplant.

The chain links TRBV15 to TRBJ2-2, with 7 bases that match TRBD2. J gave up 6 bases and V 1 base, and 8 bases lay outside the gene matches. This CDR3 comprises 16 residues. Germline loops: CDR1 LNHNV, CDR2 YYDKDF (reference sequence). The CDR3 protein is CATSRGRGIKSGELFF. The CDR3 nucleotides read TGTGCCACCAGCAGAGGGCGGGGGATAAAGTCCGGGGAGCTGTTTTTT.

The rearrangement uses TRBV6-6 and TRBJ1-1; D gene unclear. Trimming stripped 1 base from V and 0 bases from J, with 3 bases between. The V gene's germline CDR1 is MNHNY and CDR2 SVGAGI (reference sequence). The CDR3 consists of 13 residues. The CDR3 spells CASSYYLNTEAFF. The CDR3 nucleotides are TGTGCCAGCAGTTACTACCTGAACACTGAAGCTTTCTTT.

The V gene is TRBV11-2, the J gene TRBJ2-1, with 10 bases matching TRBD2. V dropped 4 bases and J dropped 9; count of bases not matched to a gene: 18. The V gene's germline CDR1 is SGHAT and CDR2 FQNNGV. This CDR3 spans 18 amino acids. The CDR3, as DNA: TGTGCCAGCAGCTCCACCCCGGGACTAGCGAGTAGGAGCATTGAGCAGTTCTTC. It yields the protein CASSSTPGLASRSIEQFF.

The rearrangement joins TRBV27 to TRBJ1-4; 7 nucleotides match TRBD1. Germline-derived CDR1 and CDR2 are MNHEY and SMNVEV (reference sequence). CDR3 size: 14 residues. The junction had 6 bases not matched to a gene; V was cut back by 5 bases and J by 6 bases. CDR3 amino acids: CASSPRGSDEKLFF. The CDR3 coding sequence is TGTGCCAGCAGTCCCAGGGGGTCAGATGAAAAACTGTTTTTT.

The genes are TRBV27 and TRBJ2-3, with unresolved D. Germline V lookup: CDR1 MNHEY, CDR2 SMNVEV (reference sequence). Trimming pared 6 bases from V and 3 bases from J, leaving 10 bases between. There are 13 residues in the CDR3. The CDR3 here is CASRLLGTDTQYF. The CDR3 nucleotides are TGTGCCAGCAGGTTGTTAGGGACAGATACGCAGTATTTT.

The rearrangement joins TRBV19 to TRBJ2-3; D not certain. CDR1 LNHDA and CDR2 SQIVND come from the germline V gene (reference sequence). This CDR3 contains 14 residues. The V gene lost 5 bases and the J gene lost 9 bases, with 18 bases spanning the gap. CDR3 DNA: TGTGCCAGTAGTCCCTTAGCCACCTCTGAGACGCAGTATTTT. This translates into CASSPLATSETQYF.

The chain is built from TRBV11-3 and TRBJ2-1; 10 bases align to TRBD2. V gave up 5 bases and J gave up 7 bases; unmatched junction bases: 5. This CDR3 is built from 14 residues. The germline V gene has CDR1 SGHNT and CDR2 YENEEA. CDR3 sequence reads: CASSPRTSGNEQFF. CDR3 DNA: TGTGCCAGCAGCCCTAGGACTAGCGGAAATGAGCAGTTCTTC. Based on the CDR3 plus reference TRBV11-3 and TRBJ2-1, the full variable domain is EAGVVQSPRYKIIEKKQPVAFWCNPISGHNTLYWYLQNLGQGPELLIRYENEEAVDDSQLPKDRFSAERLKGVDSTLKIQPAELGDSAVYLCASSPRTSGNEQFFGPGTRLTVL.

Only one count was recorded for this clone. This chain uses TRBV7-6 with TRBJ1-4; no clear D. Germline V gene sequence: CDR1 SGHVS, CDR2 FNYEAQ. This CDR3 comprises 12 residues. Trimming took 5 bases from V and 1 from J, leaving 2 bases between them. The CDR3 nucleotides are TGTGCCAGCAGCCTAACTAATGAAAAACTGTTTTTT. It is translated as CASSLTNEKLFF.

The genes are TRBV19 and TRBJ2-7; D uncertain. Trimming removed 1 base from V and 3 bases from J, with 4 bases in between. This CDR3 comprises 12 residues. The germline V gene encodes CDR1 LNHDA and CDR2 SQIVND (reference sequence). CDR3 DNA sequence: TGTGCCAGTAGTATAGGGAGCTACGAGCAGTACTTC. Translated, it gives CASSIGSYEQYF.

For the CDR3, the DNA is TGTGCCAGCAGTTTGCTAGCGGGAGGGCCGGCCCACGAGCAGTACTTC. It is translated as CASSLLAGGPAHEQYF. This chain joins TRBV27 and TRBJ2-7; 12 bases fit TRBD2. This CDR3 has 16 residues. Germline loops: CDR1 MNHEY, CDR2 SMNVEV (reference sequence). V lost 3 bases to trimming and J lost 5 bases; unmatched junction nucleotides: 8.

V is TRBV9 and J is TRBJ2-3, with 10 positions matching TRBD2. Trimming at V came to 0 bases and at J to 4 bases, leaving 8 bases not matched to a gene. The CDR3 runs 17 residues. Germline CDR1 and CDR2: SGDLS and YYNGEE. CDR3 nucleotides: TGTGCCAGCAGCGTAGTCGCTAGCGGGAGCGGGGCAGATACGCAGTATTTT. Encoded protein: CASSVVASGSGADTQYF.

The rearrangement joins TRBV4-1 to TRBJ2-5, with D perhaps matching TRBD1 or TRBD2 (6 bases each). Per the germline V gene, CDR1 is MGHRA and CDR2 is YSYEKL. Trimming removed 4 bases at V and 2 bases at J, with 17 bases between. The CDR3 length is 16 residues. CDR3 sequence reads: CASSLGLGGIQETQYF. As DNA, the CDR3 is TGCGCCAGCAGCCTAGGACTGGGGGGCATTCAAGAGACCCAGTACTTC.

The chain uses TRBV5-4 and TRBJ2-2; no clear D. Germline CDR1 is SGHNT and CDR2 is YYREEE (reference sequence). V lost 1 base and J 2 bases, leaving 0 bases between the germline ends. This CDR3 region has 12 residues. The CDR3, as DNA: TGTGCCAGCAGCTTGAACACCGGGGAGCTGTTTTTT. Residues: CASSLNTGELFF.

V is TRBV27 and J is TRBJ2-1; TRBD1 agrees at 7 bases. CDR3 length: 14 residues. CDR1 MNHEY and CDR2 SMNVEV come from the germline V gene (reference sequence). The trim removed 6 bases at V and 3 bases at J, leaving 5 bases unmatched. CDR3 in amino acids: CASRIGGGYNEQFF. The CDR3 DNA sequence: TGTGCCAGCAGGATAGGGGGCGGCTACAATGAGCAGTTCTTC.